The source of this TCR beta chain is a study of blood T cell repertoires in COVID-19. Trimming removed 4 bases from V and 5 bases from J; junction bases left unmatched: 7. Per germline, CDR1 SGHKS and CDR2 YYEKEE (reference sequence). The CDR3 contains 15 residues. As originally analysed: Estimated nucleated cell counts came from reference gene primer amplification. Libraries were prepared by immunoSEQ multiplex PCR; TCRdb keeps only in-frame clonotypes and omits some of them. That table supplies the V and J calls and clone size; D and trimming were determined from the DNA. The sample has 75,000 to 95,000 clones; about 71% are singletons.

The sequencing input was peripheral blood. This chain uses TRBV5-5 with TRBJ2-3; 10 nucleotides line up with TRBD2. The receptor was derived from a woman in her sixties in a cohort sampled during active or convalescent COVID-19. CDR3 sequence (DNA): TGTGCCAGCAGCCTAACTAGCGGGGACATAGATACGCAGTATTTT. Encoded protein: CASSLTSGDIDTQYF.